This T cell receptor (beta chain) was identified during a study of blood T cell repertoires in COVID-19. Repertoires were generated with immunoSEQ multiplex PCR, while TCRdb's copy carries only in-frame clones and drops some. The sample has 120,000 or so clones, about 85% seen once. This CDR3 region has 16 residues. V shed 2 bases and J shed 4 bases, with 17 bases lying between them. Germline CDR1 reads SGHAT; CDR2 reads FQDESV (reference sequence). Sequenced material: peripheral blood. The genes are TRBV11-1 and TRBJ1-2; the D gene is possibly TRBD1 (5 bases). This receptor was taken from a woman older than 75 with acute or convalescent COVID-19. This CDR3 is CASSLTGGAQVYGYTF. The CDR3 nucleotides read TGTGCCAGCAGCTTAACCGGCGGGGCGCAGGTCTATGGCTACACCTTC.